Listed here are 25 T cell receptor beta chains from one sample, sequenced in a study of blood T cell repertoires in COVID-19. Here immunoSEQ multiplex PCR was the method, and the copy in TCRdb shows in-frame clones only, minus some. The sample has 150,000 to 200,000 clones, roughly 81% seen once; the top ten hold 9.5% to 15%. The specimen sequenced was peripheral blood. Source of these receptors: an elderly woman with COVID-19, enrolled during active disease.

The chain carries TRBV4-1 and TRBJ2-7; TRBD1 matches 8 bases. The CDR3 totals 18 residues. The V and J ends lost 1 base and 6 bases, in that order; junction bases with no gene match: 17. CDR1 is MGHRA, CDR2 YSYEKL, per germline. The DNA of the CDR3 is TGCGCCAGCAGCCAAGGATTCTATCGCCAGGGGGCGAGGTCCGAGCAGTACTTC. Protein product: CASSQGFYRQGARSEQYF.

The V and J genes are TRBV28 and TRBJ2-2, with 8 bases matching TRBD1. CDR1 is MDHEN, CDR2 SYDVKM, per germline. The J segment lost 4 bases and the V segment lost 4 bases, leaving 5 bases of the junction unmatched. The CDR3 has 15 residues. The CDR3 nucleotides read TGTGCCAGCAGTTCGACAGGGGAGGTCACCGGGGAGCTGTTTTTT. This encodes CASSSTGEVTGELFF.

This clone was counted a single time. V and J are TRBV11-2 and TRBJ1-3; maybe TRBD1 (6 bases). CDR1 and CDR2 from the germline V gene are SGHAT and FQNNGV. The length of the CDR3 is 15 residues. V was pared by 5 bases and J by 4 bases, with 15 bases between. CDR3 residues: CASSLRQARGNTIYF. The CDR3 DNA is TGTGCCAGCAGCCTCCGACAGGCAAGAGGAAACACCATATATTTT.

The gene calls are TRBV3-1 (or the pseudogene TRBV3-2) and TRBJ2-7; no reliable D call. Trimming took 2 bases from V and 9 from J, leaving 23 bases between them. The CDR3 is 16 residues long. Germline CDR1 LGHDT, CDR2 YNNKEL (reference sequence). CDR3 amino acids: CASSQNFRSLGYRQYF. DNA of the CDR3: TGTGCCAGCAGCCAAAATTTCCGGTCCCTAGGATATAGGCAGTACTTC.

The V and J genes are TRBV7-8 and TRBJ2-3; D gene uncertain. Trimming pared 0 bases from V and 4 bases from J, leaving 17 bases between. Germline V gene lookup returns CDR1 SGHVS and CDR2 FQNEAQ. This CDR3 is 17 amino acids long. DNA for the CDR3: TGTGCCAGCAGCTTAGCTGGTTGGGCCACCGAAGCAGATACGCAGTATTTT. Protein product: CASSLAGWATEADTQYF.

The sample holds a few counts of this clone. The chain is built from TRBV5-1 and TRBJ1-1, with 7 bases fitting TRBD1. This CDR3 region has 13 residues. V lost 2 bases to trimming and J lost 5 bases; unmatched junction nucleotides: 3. The germline gives CDR1 SGHRS, CDR2 YFSETQ. CDR3 coding DNA: TGCGCCAGCAGCTTTTCGGGACAGACTGAAGCTTTCTTT. Protein product: CASSFSGQTEAFF.

The chain couples TRBV19 to TRBJ1-2; 9 bases align to TRBD1. After removal of 1 base from V and 8 bases from J, the junction contained 8 bases not matched to a gene. The CDR3 is 15 amino acids. Germline V CDR1 and CDR2: LNHDA, SQIVND (reference sequence). The CDR3 region has the DNA TGTGCCAGTAGTATAGCCGCGGGACAGGGAGGCGGCTACACCTTC. It is translated as CASSIAAGQGGGYTF.

This chain links TRBV6-5 with TRBJ1-1; maybe TRBD1 (6 bases). Germline values: CDR1 MNHEY, CDR2 SVGAGI. The CDR3 loop spans 15 amino acids. The V gene lost 5 bases and the J gene lost 1 base, with 14 bases spanning the gap. CDR3 residues: CASSPRQASNTEAFF. As DNA, the CDR3 is TGTGCCAGCAGTCCCCGACAGGCCTCGAACACTGAAGCTTTCTTT.

The CDR3 here is CASSDTGTEAFF. The DNA for the CDR3 is TGTGCCAGCAGTGACACAGGGACTGAAGCTTTCTTT. V gene TRBV6-1 combines with J gene TRBJ1-1; D is perhaps TRBD1 (6 bases). Trimming took off 3 bases at V and 5 bases at J, with 7 bases between the two ends. Germline assignment: CDR1 MNHNS and CDR2 SASEGT. The CDR3 spans 12 residues.

The chain is built from TRBV30 and TRBJ1-2; 7 bases map to TRBD1. CDR1 and CDR2 from the germline V gene are GTSNPN and SVGIG (reference sequence). V gave up 8 bases and J gave up 8 bases; unmatched junction bases: 17. CDR3 length equals 14 residues. As DNA, the CDR3 is TGTGCCGGGACAAGACAGGGATCGGATCGGGGCTACACCTTC. This translates into CAGTRQGSDRGYTF.

The chain is built from TRBV2 and TRBJ2-3, with 12 bases fitting TRBD2. The CDR3 is 15 amino acids. Losses at the gene ends were 5 bases for V and 3 bases for J; bases not matched to a gene: 3. Per the germline V gene, CDR1 is SNHLY and CDR2 is FYNNEI. The CDR3 region is CASSLGTSGTDTQYF. For the CDR3, the DNA is TGTGCCAGCAGTCTCGGGACTAGCGGGACAGATACGCAGTATTTT.

The rearrangement links TRBV19 to TRBJ2-7; 7 bases line up with TRBD2. The CDR3 spans 15 residues. The V gene's germline CDR1 is LNHDA and CDR2 SQIVND (reference sequence). The V and J ends lost 1 base and 3 bases, in that order; junction bases with no gene match: 6. Here the CDR3 reads CASSIGPSGLYEQYF. The CDR3, as DNA: TGTGCCAGTAGTATAGGACCTAGCGGCCTCTACGAGCAGTACTTC.

In this sample, this clone turned up a few times. The V gene is TRBV27, the J gene TRBJ2-7; TRBD2 aligns across 13 bases. The ends lost 4 bases at V and 7 bases at J; junction bases unmatched: 4. Per germline, CDR1 MNHEY and CDR2 SMNVEV (reference sequence). The CDR3 covers 14 residues. The CDR3 protein is CASSWTSGSREQYF. As DNA, the CDR3 is TGTGCCAGCAGTTGGACTAGCGGGAGTCGGGAGCAGTACTTC.

The rearrangement joins TRBV5-1 to TRBJ2-1, with a tentative D call TRBD2 (5 bases). V was trimmed by 4 bases and J by 5 bases, leaving 10 bases between them. The CDR3 covers 13 residues. The germline V gene has CDR1 SGHRS and CDR2 YFSETQ. CDR3 DNA: TGCGCCAGCAGCCTCGGACTGGACAATGAGCAGTTCTTC. It yields the protein CASSLGLDNEQFF.

The chain joins TRBV11-2 to TRBJ1-6; possible D gene TRBD1, 5 bases. Germline loops: CDR1 SGHAT, CDR2 FQNNGV. The CDR3 spans 17 residues. Trimming stripped 8 bases from V and 10 bases from J, with 27 bases between. CDR3 in amino acids: CASGGDRRRSFNSPLHF. In DNA form, the CDR3 reads TGTGCCAGCGGAGGGGATCGAAGGCGGTCGTTTAACTCACCCCTCCACTTT. Full variable domain (rest looked up from reference TRBV11-2 and TRBJ1-6): EAGVAQSPRYKIIEKRQSVAFWCNPISGHATLYWYQQILGQGPKLLIQFQNNGVVDDSQLPKDRFSAERLKGVDSTLKIQPAKLEDSAVYLCASGGDRRRSFNSPLHFGNGTRLTVT.

The rearrangement joins TRBV6-6 to TRBJ2-5; tentative D call: TRBD2 (7 bases). Germline lookup yields CDR1 MNHNY and CDR2 SVGAGI (reference sequence). The ends were cut back, 7 bases at V and 5 bases at J, with 17 bases in the middle. CDR3 length: 14 amino acids. CDR3 sequence: CASNAAGEGETQYF. CDR3 DNA: TGTGCCAGCAACGCAGCAGGGGAGGGGGAGACCCAGTACTTC.

This clone was detected once. The chain joins TRBV6-5 to TRBJ2-3, with D perhaps TRBD2 (5 bases). CDR3 size: 14 residues. In germline, CDR1 is MNHEY, CDR2 SVGAGI. Trimming removed 2 bases from V and 4 bases from J, with 10 bases in between. The DNA for the CDR3 is TGTGCCAGCAGTTACGGGGTCGGGGCAGATACGCAGTATTTT. Amino acid sequence: CASSYGVGADTQYF.

The rearrangement joins TRBV11-2 to TRBJ1-3; no reliable D call. Germline V gene sequence: CDR1 SGHAT, CDR2 FQNNGV. The CDR3 is 13 amino acids. V lost 5 bases, J lost 2 bases, and 7 bases lay in between. The CDR3 nucleotides are TGTGCCAGCAGCGCCGTAGCTGGAAACACCATATATTTT. This gives the protein CASSAVAGNTIYF.

The genes are TRBV6-2 or TRBV6-3 and TRBJ1-2; 8 bases fit TRBD1. The CDR3 length is 13 residues. CDR1 is MNHEY, CDR2 SVGEGT, per germline. The V and J ends lost 5 bases and 4 bases, in that order; junction bases with no gene match: 3. The CDR3: CASSRTGTYGYTF. The CDR3 DNA sequence: TGTGCCAGCAGTCGGACAGGGACCTATGGCTACACCTTC.

The J gene is TRBJ1-5, the V gene TRBV18; 8 bases match TRBD1. In germline, CDR1 is KGHSH, CDR2 LQKENI. V shed 2 bases and J 4 bases; nucleotides not matched to a gene: 10. The CDR3 has 17 amino acids. CDR3 nucleotide sequence: TGTGCCAGCTCACCAAGGACAGGGCCTATGGGTAATCAGCCCCAGCATTTT. Translation gives CASSPRTGPMGNQPQHF.

The CDR3 nucleotides read TGTGCCATCAGTGAGTCGGGAACAGGGGGCGCCGAAGAAGGCTACACCTTC. Amino acid sequence: CAISESGTGGAEEGYTF. The chain links TRBV10-3 to TRBJ1-2; 9 bases are a match to TRBD1. The CDR3 extends over 17 amino acids. Germline CDR1 reads ENHRY; CDR2 reads SYGVKD. V lost 0 bases and J lost 8; bases outside the gene matches: 13.

The V gene is TRBV5-1, the J gene TRBJ1-1; the match to TRBD1 covers 7 bases. The V segment lost 4 bases and the J segment 4 bases; nucleotides outside the gene matches: 10. CDR1 is SGHRS, CDR2 YFSETQ, per germline. The length of the CDR3 is 15 residues. CDR3 protein: CASSPNTGEVTEAFF. CDR3 DNA sequence: TGCGCCAGCAGCCCTAACACAGGGGAAGTCACTGAAGCTTTCTTT. Together with reference TRBV5-1 and TRBJ1-1, the CDR3 gives the full variable domain: KAGVTQTPRYLIKTRGQQVTLSCSPISGHRSVSWYQQTPGQGLQFLFEYFSETQRNKGNFPGRFSGRQFSNSRSEMNVSTLELGDSALYLCASSPNTGEVTEAFFGQGTRLTVV.

V gene TRBV18 combines with J gene TRBJ1-6; no firm D call. CDR1 KGHSH and CDR2 LQKENI come from the germline V gene. V shed 5 bases and J shed 5 bases, with 13 bases lying between them. This CDR3 is 15 amino acids long. CDR3 residues: CASSSTTENNSPLHF. DNA of the CDR3: TGTGCCAGCTCAAGTACAACAGAAAATAATTCACCCCTCCACTTT.

This sequence joins TRBV4-1 and TRBJ2-2; TRBD2 is a possible D gene (7 bases). Trimming left V 3 bases short and J 6 bases short, with 11 bases between. The CDR3 has 14 residues. Germline CDR1 is MGHRA and CDR2 is YSYEKL. The chain's CDR3 is CASSQKGGAGELFF. In DNA, the CDR3 is TGCGCCAGCAGCCAGAAGGGGGGGGCCGGGGAGCTGTTTTTT.

The chain combines TRBV6-2 or TRBV6-3 with TRBJ2-1, with 7 bases aligning to TRBD1. This CDR3 region has 16 residues. Per germline, CDR1 MNHEY and CDR2 SVGEGT. V shed 4 bases, J shed 0 bases, and the junction held 6 bases outside the gene matches. CDR3 nucleotides: TGTGCCAGCAGTTCCCACAGGGGTAGCTCCTACAATGAGCAGTTCTTC. Its translation is CASSSHRGSSYNEQFF.